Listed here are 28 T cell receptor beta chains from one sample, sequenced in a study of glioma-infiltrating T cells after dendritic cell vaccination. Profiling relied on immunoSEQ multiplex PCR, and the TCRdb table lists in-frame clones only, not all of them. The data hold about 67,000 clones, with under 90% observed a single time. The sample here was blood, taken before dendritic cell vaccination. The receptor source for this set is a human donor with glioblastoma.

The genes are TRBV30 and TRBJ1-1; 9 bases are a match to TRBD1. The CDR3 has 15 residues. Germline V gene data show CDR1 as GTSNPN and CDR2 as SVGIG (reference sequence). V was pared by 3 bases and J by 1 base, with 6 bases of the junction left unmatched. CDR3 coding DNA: TGTGCCTGGAGACACAGGGGGCTAGAGAACACTGAAGCTTTCTTT. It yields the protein CAWRHRGLENTEAFF.

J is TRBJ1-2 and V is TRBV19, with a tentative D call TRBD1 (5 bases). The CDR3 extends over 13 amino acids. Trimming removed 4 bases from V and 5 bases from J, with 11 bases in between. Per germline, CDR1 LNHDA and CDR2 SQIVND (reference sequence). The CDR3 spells CASSTTQEYGYTF. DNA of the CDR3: TGTGCCAGTAGTACCACACAGGAGTATGGCTACACCTTC.

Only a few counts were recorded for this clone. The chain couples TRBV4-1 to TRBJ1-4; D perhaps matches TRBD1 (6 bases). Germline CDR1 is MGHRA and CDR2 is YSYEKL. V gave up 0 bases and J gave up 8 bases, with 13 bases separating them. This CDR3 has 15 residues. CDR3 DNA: TGCGCCAGCAGCCAAGAAACAGGGACTATCGAAAAACTGTTTTTT. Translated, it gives CASSQETGTIEKLFF.

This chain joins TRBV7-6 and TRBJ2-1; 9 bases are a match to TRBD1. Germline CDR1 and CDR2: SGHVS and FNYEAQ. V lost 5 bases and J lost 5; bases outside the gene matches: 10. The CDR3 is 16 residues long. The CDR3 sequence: CASSPSPGQGNNEQFF. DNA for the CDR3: TGTGCCAGCAGCCCTTCCCCGGGACAGGGAAACAATGAGCAGTTCTTC.

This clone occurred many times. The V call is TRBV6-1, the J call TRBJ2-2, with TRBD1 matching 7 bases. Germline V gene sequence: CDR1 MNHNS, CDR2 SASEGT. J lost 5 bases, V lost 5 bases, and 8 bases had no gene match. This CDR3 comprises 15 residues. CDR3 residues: CASSFALQGTGELFF. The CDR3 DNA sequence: TGTGCCAGCAGTTTTGCTTTACAGGGGACCGGGGAGCTGTTTTTT.

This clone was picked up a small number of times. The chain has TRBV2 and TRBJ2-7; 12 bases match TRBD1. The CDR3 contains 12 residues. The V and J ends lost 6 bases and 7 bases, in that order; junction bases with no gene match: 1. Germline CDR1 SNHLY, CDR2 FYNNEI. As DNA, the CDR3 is TGTGCCAGCAGGGGACAGGGGGCAGAGCAGTACTTC. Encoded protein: CASRGQGAEQYF. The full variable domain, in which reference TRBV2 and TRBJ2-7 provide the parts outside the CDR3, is EPEVTQTPSHQVTQMGQEVILRCVPISNHLYFYWYRQILGQKVEFLVSFYNNEISEKSEIFDDQFSVERPDGSNFTLKIRSTKLEDSAMYFCASRGQGAEQYFGPGTRLTVT.

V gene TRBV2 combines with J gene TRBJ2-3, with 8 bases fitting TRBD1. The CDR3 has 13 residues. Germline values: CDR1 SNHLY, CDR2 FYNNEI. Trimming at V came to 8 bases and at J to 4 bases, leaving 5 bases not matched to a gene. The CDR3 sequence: CASSRTGSDTQYF. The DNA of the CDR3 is TGTGCCAGCTCTAGGACAGGGTCAGATACGCAGTATTTT.

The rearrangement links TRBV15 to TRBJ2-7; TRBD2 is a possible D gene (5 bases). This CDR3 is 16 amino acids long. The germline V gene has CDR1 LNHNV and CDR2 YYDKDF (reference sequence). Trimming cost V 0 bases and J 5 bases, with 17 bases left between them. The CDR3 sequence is CATSRDRSGLGDEQYF. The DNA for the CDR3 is TGTGCCACCAGCAGAGATCGGTCAGGCCTCGGGGACGAGCAGTACTTC.

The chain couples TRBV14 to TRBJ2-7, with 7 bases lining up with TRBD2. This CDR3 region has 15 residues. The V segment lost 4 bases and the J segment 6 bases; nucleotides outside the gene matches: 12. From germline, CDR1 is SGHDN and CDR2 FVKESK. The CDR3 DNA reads TGTGCCAGCAGCCGCGACGGACTAGGAAGGCGCGAGCAGTACTTC. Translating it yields CASSRDGLGRREQYF.

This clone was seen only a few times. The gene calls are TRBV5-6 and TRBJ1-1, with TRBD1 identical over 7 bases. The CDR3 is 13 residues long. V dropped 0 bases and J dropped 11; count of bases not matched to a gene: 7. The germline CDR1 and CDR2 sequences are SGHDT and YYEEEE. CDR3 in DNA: TGTGCCAGCAGCTTGGGGCAGGGGGGTGTCGCTTTCTTT. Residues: CASSLGQGGVAFF.

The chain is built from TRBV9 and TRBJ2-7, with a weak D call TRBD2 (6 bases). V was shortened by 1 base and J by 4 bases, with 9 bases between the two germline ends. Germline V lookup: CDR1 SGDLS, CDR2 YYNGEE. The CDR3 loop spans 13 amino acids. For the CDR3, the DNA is TGTGCCAGCAGCGTATTGGAGGGTTACGAGCAGTACTTC. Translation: CASSVLEGYEQYF.

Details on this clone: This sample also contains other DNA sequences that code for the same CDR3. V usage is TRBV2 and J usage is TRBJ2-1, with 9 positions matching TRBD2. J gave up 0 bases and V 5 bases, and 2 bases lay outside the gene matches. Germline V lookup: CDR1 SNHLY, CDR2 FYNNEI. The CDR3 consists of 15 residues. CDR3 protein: CASSRSGGSYNEQFF. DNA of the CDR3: TGTGCCAGCAGTCGTAGCGGGGGCTCCTACAATGAGCAGTTCTTC.

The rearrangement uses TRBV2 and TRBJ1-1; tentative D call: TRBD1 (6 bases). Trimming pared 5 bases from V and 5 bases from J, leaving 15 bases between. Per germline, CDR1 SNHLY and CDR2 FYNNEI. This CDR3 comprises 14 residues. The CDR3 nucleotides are TGTGCCAGCAGTTATTCTTGGGGGACAACTGAAGCTTTCTTT. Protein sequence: CASSYSWGTTEAFF.

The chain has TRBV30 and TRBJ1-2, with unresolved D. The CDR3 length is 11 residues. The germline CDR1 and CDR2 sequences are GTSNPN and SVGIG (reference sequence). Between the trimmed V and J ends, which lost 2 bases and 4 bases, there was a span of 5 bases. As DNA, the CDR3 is TGTGCCTGGAGTAACACCTATGGCTACACCTTC. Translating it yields CAWSNTYGYTF.

CDR3 coding DNA: TGTGCCAGCAGCTTAAGTTGGGGACAGGGGGATTCACCCCTCCACTTT. This codes for CASSLSWGQGDSPLHF. The rearrangement joins TRBV7-9 to TRBJ1-6, with TRBD1 matching 11 bases. This CDR3 has 16 amino acids. Germline values: CDR1 SEHNR, CDR2 FQNEAQ (reference sequence). The V segment lost 2 bases and the J segment 8 bases; nucleotides outside the gene matches: 5.

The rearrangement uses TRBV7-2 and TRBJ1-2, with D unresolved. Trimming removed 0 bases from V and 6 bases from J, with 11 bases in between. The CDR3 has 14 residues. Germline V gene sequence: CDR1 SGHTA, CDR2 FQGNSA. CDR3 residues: CASSLAEVVNGYTF. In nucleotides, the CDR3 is TGTGCCAGCAGCTTAGCGGAGGTGGTCAATGGCTACACCTTC.

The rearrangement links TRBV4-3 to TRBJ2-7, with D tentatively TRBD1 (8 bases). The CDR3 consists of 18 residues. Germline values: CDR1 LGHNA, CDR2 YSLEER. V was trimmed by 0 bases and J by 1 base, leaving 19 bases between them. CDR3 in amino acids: CASSQDPNRGGESYEQYF. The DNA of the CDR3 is TGCGCCAGCAGCCAAGATCCCAACAGGGGGGGAGAATCCTACGAGCAGTACTTC.

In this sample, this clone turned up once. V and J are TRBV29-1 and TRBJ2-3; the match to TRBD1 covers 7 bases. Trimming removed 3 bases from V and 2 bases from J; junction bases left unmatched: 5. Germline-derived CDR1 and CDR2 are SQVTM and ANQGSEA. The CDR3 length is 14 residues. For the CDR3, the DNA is TGCAGCGTTGAGGGGACAGAAGACACAGATACGCAGTATTTT. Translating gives CSVEGTEDTDTQYF.

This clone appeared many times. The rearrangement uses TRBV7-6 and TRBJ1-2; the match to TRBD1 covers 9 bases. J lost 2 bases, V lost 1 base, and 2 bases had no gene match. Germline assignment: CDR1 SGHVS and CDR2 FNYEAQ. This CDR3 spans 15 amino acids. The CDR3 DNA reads TGTGCCAGCAGCTTAGACAGGGGGCAAAACTATGGCTACACCTTC. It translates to CASSLDRGQNYGYTF.

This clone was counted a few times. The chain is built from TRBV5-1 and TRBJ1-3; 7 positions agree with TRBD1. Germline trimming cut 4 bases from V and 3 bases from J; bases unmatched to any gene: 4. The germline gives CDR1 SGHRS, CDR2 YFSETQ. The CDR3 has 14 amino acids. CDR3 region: CASSPGQIGNTIYF. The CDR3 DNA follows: TGCGCCAGCAGCCCGGGACAGATTGGAAACACCATATATTTT.

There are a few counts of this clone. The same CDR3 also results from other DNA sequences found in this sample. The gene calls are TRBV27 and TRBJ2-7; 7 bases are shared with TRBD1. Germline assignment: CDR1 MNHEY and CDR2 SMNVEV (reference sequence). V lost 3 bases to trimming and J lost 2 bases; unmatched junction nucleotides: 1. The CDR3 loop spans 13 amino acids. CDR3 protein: CASSLGQPYEQYF. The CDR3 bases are TGTGCCAGCAGTTTGGGACAGCCCTACGAGCAGTACTTC.

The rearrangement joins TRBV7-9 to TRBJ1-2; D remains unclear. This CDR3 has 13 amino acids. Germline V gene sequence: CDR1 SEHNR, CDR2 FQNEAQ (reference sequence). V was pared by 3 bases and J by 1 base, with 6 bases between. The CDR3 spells CASSFGSNYGYTF. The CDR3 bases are TGTGCCAGCAGCTTCGGGAGTAACTATGGCTACACCTTC. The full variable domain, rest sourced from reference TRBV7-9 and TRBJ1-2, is DTGVSQNPRHKITKRGQNVTFRCDPISEHNRLYWYRQTLGQGPEFLTYFQNEAQLEKSRLLSDRFSAERPKGSFSTLEIQRTEQGDSAMYLCASSFGSNYGYTFGSGTRLTVV.

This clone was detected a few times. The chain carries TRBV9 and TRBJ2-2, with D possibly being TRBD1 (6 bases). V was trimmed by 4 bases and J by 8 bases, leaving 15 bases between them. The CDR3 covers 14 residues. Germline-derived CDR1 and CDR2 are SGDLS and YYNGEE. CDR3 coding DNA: TGTGCCAGCAGCCCAGACCCAGGGGCTGGGGAGCTGTTTTTT. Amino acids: CASSPDPGAGELFF. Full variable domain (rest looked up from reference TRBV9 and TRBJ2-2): DSGVTQTPKHLITATGQRVTLRCSPRSGDLSVYWYQQSLDQGLQFLIQYYNGEERAKGNILERFSAQQFPDLHSELNLSSLELGDSALYFCASSPDPGAGELFFGEGSRLTVL.

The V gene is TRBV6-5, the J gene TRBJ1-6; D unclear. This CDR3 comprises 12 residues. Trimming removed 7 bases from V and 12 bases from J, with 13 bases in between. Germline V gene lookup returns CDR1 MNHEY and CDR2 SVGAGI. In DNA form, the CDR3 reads TGTGCCAGCACGGATAATTCAGGACCCCTCCACTTT. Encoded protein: CASTDNSGPLHF.

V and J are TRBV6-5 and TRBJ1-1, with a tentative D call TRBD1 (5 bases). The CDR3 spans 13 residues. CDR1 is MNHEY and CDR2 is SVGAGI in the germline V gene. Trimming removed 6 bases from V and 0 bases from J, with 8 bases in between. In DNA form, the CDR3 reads TGTGCCAGCAGGGGGCTTATGAACACTGAAGCTTTCTTT. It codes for CASRGLMNTEAFF.

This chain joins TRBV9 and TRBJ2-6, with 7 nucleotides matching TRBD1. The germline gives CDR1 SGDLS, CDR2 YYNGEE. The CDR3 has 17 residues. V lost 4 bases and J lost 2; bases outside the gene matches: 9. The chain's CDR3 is CASSILQGMAGANVLTF. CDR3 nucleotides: TGTGCCAGCAGCATACTACAGGGGATGGCTGGGGCCAACGTCCTGACTTTC.

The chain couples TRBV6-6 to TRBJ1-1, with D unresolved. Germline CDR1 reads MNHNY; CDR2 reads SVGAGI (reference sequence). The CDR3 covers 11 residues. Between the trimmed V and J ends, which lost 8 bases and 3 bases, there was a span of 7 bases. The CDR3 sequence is CASWHDTEAFF. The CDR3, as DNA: TGTGCCAGCTGGCACGACACTGAAGCTTTCTTT.

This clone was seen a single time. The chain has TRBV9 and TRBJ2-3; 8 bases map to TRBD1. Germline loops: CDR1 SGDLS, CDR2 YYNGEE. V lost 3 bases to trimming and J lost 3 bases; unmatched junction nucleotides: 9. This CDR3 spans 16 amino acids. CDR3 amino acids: CASSARGQGVTDTQYF. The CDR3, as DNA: TGTGCCAGCAGCGCCCGAGGACAGGGTGTGACAGATACGCAGTATTTT.